Here is one T cell receptor (beta chain) with its context. The sample belongs to a study of blood T cell repertoires in COVID-19. Study summary: Samples taken during acute and convalescent COVID-19 were collected in the United States, Italy and Spain. T cells, B-cell-depleted T cells, or PBMCs provided the cDNA or gDNA that served as material.

Original methodology: Reference gene primer amplification gave nucleated cell count estimates. Only in-frame clones appear in the TCRdb table, and some are missing; sequencing was by immunoSEQ multiplex PCR. The D gene and trimming were derived from the DNA, and the V and J assignments and clone size from that table. The repertoire includes 100,000 or so clones, roughly 80% of them detected once, and 20% to 25% sits in the top ten. Germline V gives CDR1 SGHRS, CDR2 YFSETQ. The CDR3 has 15 residues. The V end lost 4 bases, the J end lost 2 bases, and 13 bases lay between the germline ends. The V call is TRBV5-1, the J call TRBJ2-1, with D hard to call. The sequence was collected from a man aged 70-80 years with active or convalescent COVID-19. The sequencing input was peripheral blood. CDR3 DNA: TGCGCCAGCAGCGAGGCATCGAGTACCTACAATGAGCAGTTCTTC. Its translation: CASSEASSTYNEQFF. Full variable domain (missing parts from reference TRBV5-1 and TRBJ2-1): KAGVTQTPRYLIKTRGQQVTLSCSPISGHRSVSWYQQTPGQGLQFLFEYFSETQRNKGNFPGRFSGRQFSNSRSEMNVSTLELGDSALYLCASSEASSTYNEQFFGPGTRLTVL.